This T cell receptor (beta chain) was observed in a study of CD8 T cells in Susac syndrome. Study at large: Intravenous immunoglobulin alone or corticosteroids were being given to patients with Susac syndrome at blood draw, unless they were therapy-naive. Whole-study results and caveats: The CD4+ T cell repertoires in Susac syndrome were not clonally expanded.

Germline CDR1 is DFQATT and CDR2 is SNEGSKA (reference sequence). Trimming took 4 bases from V and 2 from J; bases not matched to a gene: 5. CDR3 length: 15 amino acids. With respect to this clonotype: Its antigen is undetermined.

Reverse transcription of about 0.5 to 1 ug RNA used random hexamers. It was immunoSEQ multiplex PCR that amplified TCR beta CDR3 across 54 Vbeta and 13 Jbeta. TCRdb redid the calling of the immunoSEQ multiplex PCR reads with MiXCR, one entry per CDR3 protein. Of about 240,000 distinct CDR3 sequences listed, 90% to 96% are singletons. Sequencing was carried out using CD4+ T cells from PBMCs. This clonotype was sampled from a human donor with Susac syndrome. V gene TRBV20-1 combines with J gene TRBJ1-5, with 10 bases that match TRBD1. The CDR3 coding sequence is TGCAGTGCTATGACAGGGGGCAGTGGCAATCAGCCCCAGCATTTT. Protein: CSAMTGGSGNQPQHF.